This TCR beta chain is drawn from a study of CXCR3-negative and CXCR3-positive naive CD8 T cells. Overall study findings and caveats: Both naive subsets had comparably high diversity; memory CD8+ cells much lower.

CDR1 and CDR2 from the germline V gene are SEHNR and FQNEAQ (reference sequence). This CDR3 is 15 amino acids long. Carrying UMI labels, the TRB cDNA libraries were prepared through 5' RACE. No DNA is given; TCRdb re-called the 5' RACE reads and lists each CDR3 protein once. Its clone listing holds some 130,000 distinct CDR3 sequences. Note on this clonotype: Its antigen is still unknown.

Naive CD8+ T cells were CD45RO-CCR7+CD27+CD95-. This rearrangement joins TRBV7-9 to TRBJ2-7; TCRdb's assignment of TRBD2 cannot be checked, as there is no DNA. The material sequenced was naive CXCR3- CD8+ T cells from blood. Documented subset: CD45RO-CCR7+CD27+CD95- naive CD8+ T cells lacking CXCR3 (TNR3-). This TCR came from a human donor in good health. Some clones in this sample may be carry-over from other donors' samples. The CDR3 sequence: CASSLAEGSLYEQYF. The full variable domain, in which reference TRBV7-9 and TRBJ2-7 provide the parts outside the CDR3, is DTGVSQNPRHKITKRGQNVTFRCDPISEHNRLYWYRQTLGQGPEFLTYFQNEAQLEKSRLLSDRFSAERPKGSFSTLEIQRTEQGDSAMYLCASSLAEGSLYEQYFGPGTRLTVT.